A selection of T cell receptor beta chains follows, all from one sample in a study of T-cell memory formation after mild COVID-19. Each CDR3 protein is one row after TCRdb ran MiXCR on the 5' RACE reads. The table includes around 390,000 distinct CDR3 sequences, roughly 15% detected once. The sequenced material came from PBMCs or a T cell subset sorted from them (not recorded which). These receptors were obtained from a man between 18 and 29 years old who had mild COVID-19 (a few samples of this study predate the infection). Cell type and time point are not known. Both conserved end residues are part of each CDR3. The size of a clone is reported for some rows only, either as once, few or many, or as a class for expanded clones.

>TRBV7-3|TRBJ2-1|.
CASSPQMGLAEQFF
>TRBV6-5|TRBJ1-4|few
CASSRQADQNEKLFF
>TRBV5-1|TRBJ1-1|.
CASSQTGTEAFF
>TRBV28|TRBJ1-4|few
CASSFLEGEKLFF
>TRBV6-5|TRBJ2-1|.
CASSYSNYNEQFF
>TRBV5-1|TRBJ1-2|many
CASSITGSLGYTF
>TRBV7-9|TRBJ2-5|.
CASSPLGAGGMETQYF
>TRBV7-3|TRBJ2-7|few
CASRESGTRGGEQYF
>TRBV4-3|TRBJ1-1|many
CASIPEAFF
>TRBV18|TRBJ2-7|.
CASATSGTYEQYF
>TRBV5-1|TRBJ1-2|.
CASSREPNYGYTF
>TRBV5-6|TRBJ2-3|.
CASSFSRGDTQYF
>TRBV19|TRBJ1-1|few
CASSTPWDGENTEAFF
>TRBV18|TRBJ1-1|.
CASSPRGLGTEAFF
>TRBV28|TRBJ1-4|many
CATQGANEKLFF
>TRBV7-8|TRBJ1-2|few
CASSLEGRNYGYTF
>TRBV5-1|TRBJ2-3|few
CASSSLTSLGDTQYF
>TRBV29-1|TRBJ2-2|few
CSASVETGELFF
>TRBV9|TRBJ1-2|.
CASSVRGSANYGYTF
>TRBV5-4|TRBJ2-1|few
CASSFSYEQFF
>TRBV7-8|TRBJ1-1|.
CASSHIVQTGVAEAFF
>TRBV20-1|TRBJ2-1|many
CSARPPLLAKRVHEQFF
>TRBV3-1|TRBJ2-3|few
CASSSSGFSTDTQYF
>TRBV27|TRBJ2-1|.
CASRNSGLAGSNEQFF
>TRBV6-2/TRBV6-3|TRBJ2-3|few
CASSTGTGEKDTQYF
>TRBV6-5|TRBJ1-6|few
CASSYFGTGDSPLHF
>TRBV5-1|TRBJ1-1|.
CASSLGGGDPEAFF
>TRBV4-3|TRBJ1-5|few
CASSQERGLGNQPQHF